The 10 T cell receptor beta chains below were found in one sample sequenced in a study of memory CD4+ T cells and cytomegalovirus serostatus. Produced via immunoSEQ multiplex PCR; TCRdb's table is partial and in-frame only. Of about 31,000 clones listed, under 80% were seen once; the top ten hold 0.63%. Single viable CD3+CD4+CD8-CD45RO+ cells were sorted as the memory CD4+ T cells. The sequencing sample was made of memory CD4+ T cells from blood. Receptors originate from an adult in good health and CMV-seronegative. Some clones in this sample may be carry-over from other donors' samples.

The chain employs TRBV6-5 and TRBJ2-7, with D uncertain. V was trimmed by 4 bases and J by 4 bases, leaving 11 bases between them. Germline V gene lookup returns CDR1 MNHEY and CDR2 SVGAGI. This CDR3 is 13 amino acids long. As DNA, the CDR3 is TGTGCCAGCAGTTCGCGGAGTGGGTACGAGCAGTACTTC. Its protein product is CASSSRSGYEQYF.

V and J are TRBV9 and TRBJ2-2; D is uncertain. V dropped 3 bases and J dropped 0 bases, with 15 bases sitting between them. CDR1 is SGDLS and CDR2 is YYNGEE in the germline V gene. This CDR3 has 17 residues. The CDR3 sequence is CASSARRWQANTGELFF. Written as DNA, the CDR3 is TGTGCCAGCAGCGCGCGGCGGTGGCAGGCGAACACCGGGGAGCTGTTTTTT.

The V call is TRBV6-1, the J call TRBJ1-2; perhaps TRBD1 as D (6 bases). Germline V lookup: CDR1 MNHNS, CDR2 SASEGT. The V and J ends lost 6 bases and 2 bases respectively, with 10 bases between them. The CDR3 is 13 amino acids. The CDR3 DNA is TGTGCCAGCAGGGTAGGACAGAACTATGGCTACACCTTC. It encodes CASRVGQNYGYTF.

The V gene is TRBV18, the J gene TRBJ2-7; weak D call: TRBD1 (5 bases). Germline lookup yields CDR1 KGHSH and CDR2 LQKENI. Trimming removed 3 bases at V and 2 bases at J, with 8 bases between. The CDR3 spans 13 residues. CDR3 in DNA: TGTGCCAGCTCACCCCAGGACACCTACGAGCAGTACTTC. Amino acid sequence: CASSPQDTYEQYF.

The chain uses TRBV5-6 and TRBJ2-6; D gene unclear. CDR3 size: 17 residues. With 6 bases removed from V and 0 bases from J, the gap between germline ends came to 16 bases. CDR1 is SGHDT, CDR2 YYEEEE, per germline. CDR3 residues: CASTPITQISGANVLTF. The CDR3 DNA sequence: TGTGCCAGCACGCCAATCACCCAGATCTCTGGGGCCAACGTCCTGACTTTC.

The sample holds a few counts of this clone. The gene calls are TRBV11-3 and TRBJ1-2, with D tentatively TRBD1 (5 bases). The germline V gene encodes CDR1 SGHNT and CDR2 YENEEA. Trimming left V 1 base short and J 4 bases short, with 16 bases between. The CDR3 totals 16 residues. For the CDR3, the DNA is TGTGCCAGCAGCTTAGGTGGTCAGGGCCGTTCCTATGGCTACACCTTC. This codes for CASSLGGQGRSYGYTF. Variable domain in full (rest from reference TRBV11-3 and TRBJ1-2): EAGVVQSPRYKIIEKKQPVAFWCNPISGHNTLYWYLQNLGQGPELLIRYENEEAVDDSQLPKDRFSAERLKGVDSTLKIQPAELGDSAVYLCASSLGGQGRSYGYTFGSGTRLTVV.

This chain uses TRBV5-1 with TRBJ2-1, with D unresolved. Germline CDR1 is SGHRS and CDR2 is YFSETQ. V shed 0 bases and J shed 3 bases, with 10 bases lying between them. This CDR3 is built from 15 residues. CDR3 DNA sequence: TGCGCCAGCAGCTTGGAAATAGCCGTCTACAATGAGCAGTTCTTC. Translating it yields CASSLEIAVYNEQFF.

The rearrangement joins TRBV10-3 to TRBJ1-1; D gene uncertain. This CDR3 has 13 residues. V was pared by 5 bases and J by 0 bases, with 7 bases between. Germline V gene data show CDR1 as ENHRY and CDR2 as SYGVKD. The CDR3 nucleotides read TGTGCCATCAGTTCCCTTATGAACACTGAAGCTTTCTTT. Encoded protein: CAISSLMNTEAFF.

For the CDR3, the DNA is TGCGCCAGCAGTGAGAGACAGGCAGATACGCAGTATTTT. It is translated as CASSERQADTQYF. The V gene is TRBV10-1, the J gene TRBJ2-3; D possibly corresponds to TRBD1 (6 bases). CDR1 is WNHNN, CDR2 SYGVQD, per germline (reference sequence). Deletions cut 2 bases from V and 4 bases from J, with 7 bases between. The length of the CDR3 is 13 residues.

This chain joins TRBV28 and TRBJ1-6; TRBD1 might be the D (5 bases). Germline V gene sequence: CDR1 MDHEN, CDR2 SYDVKM. The ends were cut back, 2 bases at V and 0 bases at J, with 8 bases in the middle. CDR3 size: 16 residues. The CDR3 coding sequence is TGTGCCAGCAGTTTAGGGGCGAGCTCCTATAATTCACCCCTCCACTTT. Encoded protein: CASSLGASSYNSPLHF.